The 10 T cell receptor beta chains in this list originate from one sample, sequenced in a study of CD8 T cells in ankylosing spondylitis. Study conclusions and caveats: Blood of patients with ankylosing spondylitis appeared to be characterized by a TCR beta motif of several highly homologous variants.

Their recognized antigens are unknown. TCRdb called the 5' RACE reads again in MiXCR, with one record for every CDR3 protein. The data show 330,000 or so distinct CDR3 sequences, roughly 8% seen once. Sequenced: blood, either unsorted or a sorted T cell fraction (not recorded which). The receptors stem from a male donor with ankylosing spondylitis.

The chain is built from TRBV11-2 and TRBJ2-1; the match to TRBD2 covers 15 bases. The CDR3 contains 18 residues. Germline assignment: CDR1 SGHAT and CDR2 FQNNGV. Losses at the gene ends were 4 bases for V and 4 bases for J; bases not matched to a gene: 8. The CDR3, as DNA: TGTGCCAGCAGCTATTGGACTAGCGGGAGGGCCTCTTACAATGAGCAGTTCTTC. Translation gives CASSYWTSGRASYNEQFF.

V gene TRBV7-9 combines with J gene TRBJ2-1; TRBD2 aligns across 9 bases. With V trimmed by 0 bases and J by 5 bases, 8 bases remained unmatched. The CDR3 totals 17 residues. Germline CDR1 reads SEHNR; CDR2 reads FQNEAQ (reference sequence). CDR3 in DNA: TGTGCCAGCAGCTTAGCCCCCCGCGGGAGGGCCGACAATGAGCAGTTCTTC. It encodes CASSLAPRGRADNEQFF.

The J gene is TRBJ2-3, the V gene TRBV2, with 8 bases lining up with TRBD1. J gave up 6 bases and V 6 bases, and 8 bases lay outside the gene matches. Germline values: CDR1 SNHLY, CDR2 FYNNEI. The CDR3 consists of 14 residues. CDR3 residues: CASSVRDRRDTQYF. The CDR3, as DNA: TGTGCCAGCAGCGTCCGGGACAGGAGGGATACGCAGTATTTT.

This clonotype has a count of ten or more. The chain recombines TRBV4-1 with TRBJ2-5; D may be TRBD1 (7 bases). V was pared by 3 bases and J by 5 bases, with 19 bases between. CDR1 is MGHRA, CDR2 YSYEKL, per germline. The CDR3 has 16 residues. The chain's CDR3 is CASSQFNLAGQETQYF. CDR3 coding DNA: TGCGCCAGCAGCCAGTTTAACCTCGCGGGACAGGAGACCCAGTACTTC.

J is TRBJ2-6 and V is TRBV27, with unresolved D. The CDR3 extends over 14 amino acids. Deletions cut 6 bases from V and 1 base from J, with 7 bases between. Germline CDR1 and CDR2: MNHEY and SMNVEV (reference sequence). The CDR3 protein is CASRSLSGANVLTF. The CDR3 coding sequence is TGTGCCAGCAGAAGCTTGTCTGGGGCCAACGTCCTGACTTTC.

This clonotype is labeled medium-sized. The rearrangement links TRBV7-9 to TRBJ2-1; TRBD2 matches 11 bases. With V trimmed by 7 bases and J by 8 bases, 13 bases remained unmatched. Germline values: CDR1 SEHNR, CDR2 FQNEAQ (reference sequence). The CDR3 runs to 16 residues. The CDR3 sequence is CASTVGELAGVHEQFF. The DNA of the CDR3 is TGTGCCAGCACCGTAGGGGAACTAGCGGGAGTCCATGAGCAGTTCTTC. Together with reference TRBV7-9 and TRBJ2-1, the CDR3 gives the full variable domain: DTGVSQNPRHKITKRGQNVTFRCDPISEHNRLYWYRQTLGQGPEFLTYFQNEAQLEKSRLLSDRFSAERPKGSFSTLEIQRTEQGDSAMYLCASTVGELAGVHEQFFGPGTRLTVL.

This clonotype was counted a few times. The V call is TRBV5-1, the J call TRBJ2-5; possibly TRBD1 for D (6 bases). V lost 6 bases to trimming and J lost 5 bases, with 17 bases between them. This CDR3 contains 14 residues. Germline-derived CDR1 and CDR2 are SGHRS and YFSETQ. The DNA for the CDR3 is TGCGCCAGCACTTTAAGCCAGGGGCTGGAGACCCAGTACTTC. Residues: CASTLSQGLETQYF.

J is TRBJ2-1 and V is TRBV9, with D perhaps TRBD2 (6 bases). Germline loops: CDR1 SGDLS, CDR2 YYNGEE. Trimming took off 3 bases at V and 5 bases at J, with 15 bases between the two ends. The CDR3 extends over 15 amino acids. The CDR3 loop reads CASSAVGGADNEQFF. In DNA, the CDR3 is TGTGCCAGCAGCGCCGTGGGGGGAGCTGACAATGAGCAGTTCTTC.

The chain is built from TRBV5-1 and TRBJ2-2; perhaps TRBD2 as D (6 bases). Looked up from germline, CDR1 is SGHRS and CDR2 is YFSETQ. This CDR3 comprises 16 residues. Trimming took off 4 bases at V and 2 bases at J, with 15 bases between the two ends. This chain's CDR3 is CASSPDSGLNTGELFF. CDR3 DNA: TGCGCCAGCAGCCCGGACTCGGGACTCAACACCGGGGAGCTGTTTTTT.

The V call is TRBV29-1, the J call TRBJ2-1; D is tentatively TRBD1 or TRBD2 (5 bases each). Germline CDR1 SQVTM, CDR2 ANQGSEA. The V end lost 0 bases, the J end lost 5 bases, and 17 bases lay between the germline ends. The CDR3 sequence is 16 residues long. CDR3 loop: CSVEDDRGVGNNEQFF. DNA of the CDR3: TGCAGCGTTGAAGACGACAGAGGGGTTGGGAACAATGAGCAGTTCTTC.